This T cell receptor beta chain was obtained from a study of blood T cell repertoires in COVID-19. Study at large: COVID-19 samples, acute and convalescent, were from the United States, Italy and Spain. In each case, the material was cDNA or gDNA derived from T cells, B-cell-depleted T cells, or PBMCs.

This CDR3 has 13 residues. V gave up 5 bases and J gave up 6 bases, with 10 bases separating them. The protocol was immunoSEQ multiplex PCR, while the TCRdb copy is restricted to in-frame clones and leaves out a portion. The sample carries about 290,000 clones, 80% to 90% recorded once. The sequenced sample consisted of peripheral blood. V and J are TRBV12-3 or TRBV12-4 and TRBJ2-2, with D perhaps matching TRBD2 (6 bases). This TCR was sampled from a man aged 40-49 years with acute or convalescent COVID-19. CDR3 amino acids: CASSAGSAGELFF. The CDR3 DNA reads TGTGCCAGCAGTGCGGGGTCCGCCGGGGAGCTGTTTTTT.